This T cell receptor beta chain was sequenced during a study of T cell repertoires in cytomegalovirus infection. Study in general: Recently described HLA-C-restricted plus well-studied HLA-B-restricted CMV epitopes were used. Indications came from public TCR beta signatures; they pointed to CMV infection and to a matching HLA type. Study findings and constraints: Within the response measured ex vivo, HLA-C-restricted CMV-specific TCR beta clonotypes were dominant. Summed frequency of public TCR beta families distinguished CMV carriers with the relevant HLA.

Concerning this clonotype itself: Its antigen is not known.

MiXCR, applied by TCRdb to the reads, yields one record per CDR3 protein. The sample includes about 890,000 distinct CDR3 sequences, roughly 30% of them seen just once. This specimen consisted of cultured CD8+ T cells from PBMCs, obtained from culture after CMV antigen stimulation. This TCR came from a human donor in good health (CMV status not recorded). Some clones in this sample may be carry-over from other donors' samples.

The chain's CDR3 is CASSPWGHQPVSPLHF. The CDR3 DNA is TGTGCCAGCAGCCCCTGGGGACACCAACCAGTTTCACCCCTCCACTTT. V and J are TRBV11-2 and TRBJ1-6; maybe TRBD1 (6 bases). CDR3 length equals 16 residues. Germline V gives CDR1 SGHAT, CDR2 FQNNGV. Trimming took off 5 bases at V and 9 bases at J, with 20 bases between the two ends.